A selection of T cell receptor beta chains follows, all from one sample in a study of blood T cell repertoires in COVID-19. Libraries were prepared by immunoSEQ multiplex PCR; TCRdb keeps only in-frame clonotypes and omits some of them. The sample has under 200,000 clones; around 87% are singletons. The specimen sequenced was peripheral blood. These receptors all come from a middle-aged man with active or convalescent COVID-19. The CDR3 runs from the conserved cysteine through the conserved F or W. A D gene is named only where the DNA matches it firmly. Rows may omit the clone size; those that give it use once, few, many or a size class.

j_gene	v_gene	abundance	d_gene	CDR3aa	CDR3nt
TRBJ1-5	TRBV29-1	.	.	CSVGQNSNQPQHF	TGCAGCGTTGGCCAGAATAGCAATCAGCCCCAGCATTTT
TRBJ1-3	TRBV30	.	TRBD1	CAWRPTGATGNTIYF	TGTGCCTGGAGGCCGACAGGGGCGACGGGAAACACCATATATTTT
TRBJ2-5	TRBV5-4	.	.	CASSLVVSQETQYF	TGTGCCAGCAGCTTGGTGGTCAGTCAAGAGACCCAGTACTTC
TRBJ2-5	TRBV5-1	.	.	CASSPGQETQYF	TGCGCCAGCTCCCCAGGACAAGAGACCCAGTACTTC
TRBJ1-2	TRBV30	.	.	CACPPGGGPNGYTF	TGTGCCTGCCCCCCGGGCGGGGGGCCGAATGGCTACACCTTC
TRBJ2-7	TRBV27	.	.	CASSLSLPLIGEQYF	TGTGCCAGCAGTTTATCGCTCCCTCTGATCGGCGAGCAGTACTTC
TRBJ2-7	TRBV27	.	TRBD2	CASSLKAAEAGAYEQYF	TGTGCCAGCAGTTTAAAGGCGGCGGAGGCGGGGGCCTACGAGCAGTACTTC
TRBJ1-5	TRBV6-5	.	TRBD1	CASSRDRGQQPQHF	TGTGCCAGCAGCCGGGACAGGGGACAGCAGCCCCAGCATTTT
TRBJ1-3	TRBV27	.	.	CASSSTVSGNTIYF	TGTGCCAGCAGTTCGACAGTCTCTGGAAACACCATATATTTT
TRBJ2-7	TRBV3-1/TRBV3-2	.	.	CASSQDWAGGGRHYEQYF	TGTGCCAGCAGCCAAGATTGGGCAGGGGGAGGTCGGCACTACGAGCAGTACTTC
TRBJ1-5	TRBV7-2	.	TRBD1	CASRGQLNQPQHF	TGTGCCAGCAGGGGACAGCTAAATCAGCCCCAGCATTTT
TRBJ1-1	TRBV5-5	.	.	CASSYTILQGEAFF	TGTGCCAGCAGCTACACAATCCTTCAGGGAGAAGCTTTCTTT
TRBJ1-5	TRBV6-2/TRBV6-3	.	TRBD1	CASSWGGQGANQPQHF	TGTGCCAGCAGTTGGGGGGGGCAGGGGGCGAATCAGCCCCAGCATTTT
TRBJ1-2	TRBV11-2	.	.	CASSLRAYGYTF	TGTGCCAGCAGCTTAAGAGCCTATGGCTACACCTTC
TRBJ2-7	TRBV29-1	.	.	CSVGGLSTYEQYF	TGCAGCGTTGGGGGACTGAGTACCTACGAGCAGTACTTC
TRBJ1-3	TRBV5-4	.	.	CASSLIAGNTIYF	TGTGCCAGCAGCTTGATCGCTGGAAACACCATATATTTT
TRBJ1-1	TRBV10-3	.	.	CATGQRNTEAFF	TGTGCCACCGGACAAAGGAACACTGAAGCTTTCTTT
TRBJ2-5	TRBV10-2	.	.	CASRRGGGETQYF	TGCGCCAGCAGGAGGGGTGGGGGGGAGACCCAGTACTTC
TRBJ1-2	TRBV6-2/TRBV6-3	.	.	CASSKPRTVGYTF	TGTGCCAGCAGCAAACCCCGGACAGTTGGCTACACCTTC
TRBJ2-7	TRBV4-3	.	.	CASSQDLGRDGVEQYF	TGCGCCAGCAGCCAAGATTTGGGCAGGGATGGCGTCGAGCAGTACTTC
TRBJ2-5	TRBV1	.	.	CTSSQRPQAGGPDLGQETQYF	TGCACCAGCAGCCAAAGGCCTCAAGCGGGGGGGCCGGACTTAGGGCAAGAGACCCAGTACTTC
TRBJ2-1	TRBV18	once	TRBD2	CASSPLASGDNEQFF	TGTGCCAGCTCACCACTGGCTAGCGGGGACAATGAGCAGTTCTTC
TRBJ2-7	TRBV5-1	.	.	CASSLDGELYEQYF	TGCGCCAGCAGCTTGGACGGGGAACTCTACGAGCAGTACTTC
TRBJ1-1	TRBV13	.	.	CASSLGRTLNTEAFF	TGTGCCAGCAGCTTAGGGAGGACATTGAACACTGAAGCTTTCTTT
TRBJ1-6	TRBV7-3	.	.	CASSEGSGNSPLHF	TGTGCCAGCAGCGAGGGTAGCGGTAATTCACCCCTCCACTTT
TRBJ1-2	TRBV4-2	.	.	CASSQESRGGYTF	TGTGCCAGCAGCCAAGAAAGTCGCGGCGGCTACACCTTC
TRBJ2-7	TRBV7-2	.	.	CASSFGQHYEQYF	TGTGCCAGCAGCTTCGGACAGCACTACGAGCAGTACTTC
TRBJ1-5	TRBV6-5	.	TRBD1	CASNPGQGGIQPQHF	TGTGCCAGCAATCCGGGACAGGGGGGTATTCAGCCCCAGCATTTT
TRBJ2-7	TRBV7-9	.	.	CASSPLSEQYF	TGTGCCAGCAGCCCTCTGAGTGAGCAGTACTTC
TRBJ2-3	TRBV7-2	.	.	CASSLVSQSTDTQYF	TGTGCCAGCAGCTTAGTTAGCCAGAGCACAGATACGCAGTATTTT
TRBJ1-6	TRBV6-5	.	.	CASSQSGRGNSPLHF	TGTGCCAGCAGCCAATCCGGAAGGGGTAATTCACCCCTCCACTTT
TRBJ2-3	TRBV3-1/TRBV3-2	.	.	CASSQGASAYTDTQYF	TGTGCCAGCAGCCAAGGAGCTAGCGCCTACACAGATACGCAGTATTTT
TRBJ1-2	TRBV6-2/TRBV6-3	.	TRBD1	CASSYPTGRFGYTF	TGTGCCAGCAGTTATCCGACAGGGAGGTTTGGCTACACCTTC
TRBJ2-7	TRBV11-2	.	TRBD2	CASSRIAGGAYEQYF	TGTGCCAGCAGCCGCATAGCGGGTGGGGCCTACGAGCAGTACTTC
TRBJ1-1	TRBV28	.	TRBD1	CASSSTGGTEAFF	TGTGCCAGCAGTTCTACAGGGGGAACTGAAGCTTTCTTT
TRBJ2-1	TRBV30	.	.	CAWSAGSRKYNEQFF	TGTGCCTGGAGTGCGGGGTCAAGAAAATACAATGAGCAGTTCTTC
TRBJ2-7	TRBV21-1	.	.	CASRRDRPYEQYF	TGTGCCAGCAGAAGGGACAGGCCCTACGAGCAGTACTTC
TRBJ1-1	TRBV25-1	.	.	CASSEFGGTNTEAFF	TGTGCCAGCAGTGAATTCGGAGGGACTAACACTGAAGCTTTCTTT
TRBJ2-5	TRBV30	.	.	CAWSVRGRVRETQYF	TGTGCCTGGAGTGTCCGAGGCAGGGTTCGAGAGACCCAGTACTTC